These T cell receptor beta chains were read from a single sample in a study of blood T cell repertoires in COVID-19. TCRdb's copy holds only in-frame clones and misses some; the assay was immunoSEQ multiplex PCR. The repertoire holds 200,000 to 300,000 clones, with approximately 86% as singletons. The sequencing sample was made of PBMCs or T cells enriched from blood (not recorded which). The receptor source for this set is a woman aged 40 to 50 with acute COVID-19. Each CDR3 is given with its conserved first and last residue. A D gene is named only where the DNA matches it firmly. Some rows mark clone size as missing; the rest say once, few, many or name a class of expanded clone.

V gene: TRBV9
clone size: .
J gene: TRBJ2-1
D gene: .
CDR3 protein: CASSGPGSQFF
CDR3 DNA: TGTGCCAGCAGCGGTCCGGGATCACAGTTCTTC

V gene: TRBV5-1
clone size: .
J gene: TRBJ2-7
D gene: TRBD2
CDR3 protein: CASSYGTSGRRGYEQYF
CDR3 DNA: TGCGCCAGCAGCTACGGGACTAGCGGGAGGAGGGGGTACGAGCAGTACTTC

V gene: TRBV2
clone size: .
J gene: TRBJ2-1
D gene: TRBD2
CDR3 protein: CASSEKSGRGIEQFF
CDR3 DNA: TGTGCCAGCAGTGAAAAAAGCGGGAGGGGGATTGAGCAGTTCTTC

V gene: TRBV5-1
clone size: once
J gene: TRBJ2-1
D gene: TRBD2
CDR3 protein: CASSFGAGGRSSYNEQFF
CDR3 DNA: TGCGCCAGCAGCTTCGGAGCGGGAGGACGTAGCTCCTACAATGAGCAGTTCTTC

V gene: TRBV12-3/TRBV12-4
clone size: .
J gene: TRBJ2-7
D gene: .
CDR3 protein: CAITARGAYEQYF
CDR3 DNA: TGTGCCATCACCGCCAGGGGGGCTTACGAGCAGTACTTC

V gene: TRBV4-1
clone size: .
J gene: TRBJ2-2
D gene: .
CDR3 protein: CASSQGIYSTGELFF
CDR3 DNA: TGCGCCAGCAGCCAAGGTATCTATTCCACCGGGGAGCTGTTTTTT

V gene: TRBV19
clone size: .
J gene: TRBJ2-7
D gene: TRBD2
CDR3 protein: CASSRGLAGGLNSYEQYF
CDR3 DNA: TGTGCCAGTAGTAGGGGGCTAGCGGGAGGACTTAACTCCTACGAGCAGTACTTC

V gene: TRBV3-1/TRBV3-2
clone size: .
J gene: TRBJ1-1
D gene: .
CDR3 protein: CASSHRGKGTEAFF
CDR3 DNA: TGTGCCAGCAGCCATAGGGGGAAGGGCACTGAAGCTTTCTTT

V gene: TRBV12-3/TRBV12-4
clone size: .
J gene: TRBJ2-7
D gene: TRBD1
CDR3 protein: CASREQGYEQYF
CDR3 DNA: TGTGCCAGCAGAGAACAGGGGTACGAGCAGTACTTC

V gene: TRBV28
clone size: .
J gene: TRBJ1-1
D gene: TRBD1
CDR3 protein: CASRTGGTEAFF
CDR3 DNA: TGTGCCAGCAGAACAGGGGGCACTGAAGCTTTCTTT

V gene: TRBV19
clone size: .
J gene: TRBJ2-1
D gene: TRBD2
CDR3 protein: CASSIGGTSGTGEQFF
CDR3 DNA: TGTGCCAGTAGTATAGGAGGGACTAGCGGGACTGGGGAGCAGTTCTTC

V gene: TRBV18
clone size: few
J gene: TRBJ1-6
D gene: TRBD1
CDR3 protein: CASSPDRGNSPLHF
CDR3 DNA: TGTGCCAGCTCACCAGACAGGGGTAATTCACCCCTCCACTTT

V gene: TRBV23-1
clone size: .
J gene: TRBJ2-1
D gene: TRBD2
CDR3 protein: CASSQVVREDAFYNEQFF
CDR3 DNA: TGCGCCAGCAGTCAAGTCGTGCGGGAGGACGCTTTTTACAATGAGCAGTTCTTC

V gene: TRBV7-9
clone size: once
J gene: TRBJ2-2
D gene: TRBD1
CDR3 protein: CASSTRTGGMGTGELFF
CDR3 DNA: TGTGCCAGCAGCACCAGGACAGGGGGCATGGGCACCGGGGAGCTGTTTTTT

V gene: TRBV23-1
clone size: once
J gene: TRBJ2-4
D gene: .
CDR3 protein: CASTLRGAVQNIQYF
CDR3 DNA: TGCGCCAGCACCCTCCGGGGGGCTGTACAAAACATTCAGTACTTC

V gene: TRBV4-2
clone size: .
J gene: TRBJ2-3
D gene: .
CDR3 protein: CASSQEKFPGVPDTQYF
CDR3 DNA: TGTGCCAGCAGCCAAGAAAAATTTCCCGGGGTGCCAGATACGCAGTATTTT

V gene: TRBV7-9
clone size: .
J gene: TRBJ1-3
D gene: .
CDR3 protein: CASRSTGSGNTIYF
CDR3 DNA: TGTGCCAGCAGATCTACAGGGTCTGGAAACACCATATATTTT

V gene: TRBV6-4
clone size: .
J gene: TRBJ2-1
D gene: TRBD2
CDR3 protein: CASSDVLARGIGEQFF
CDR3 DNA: TGTGCCAGCAGTGACGTACTAGCGAGGGGCATTGGTGAGCAGTTCTTC

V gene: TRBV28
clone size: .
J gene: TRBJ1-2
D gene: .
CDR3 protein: CASSFSDGGIYGYTF
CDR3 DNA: TGTGCCAGCAGTTTTTCAGATGGGGGCATCTATGGCTACACCTTC

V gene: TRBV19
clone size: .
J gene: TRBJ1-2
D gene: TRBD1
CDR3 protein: CASRGQGDYGYTF
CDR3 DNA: TGTGCCAGTAGGGGACAGGGGGACTATGGCTACACCTTC

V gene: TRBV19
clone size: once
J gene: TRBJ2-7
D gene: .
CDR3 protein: CASSIPETRKQYF
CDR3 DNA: TGTGCCAGTAGTATCCCTGAGACAAGGAAGCAGTACTTC

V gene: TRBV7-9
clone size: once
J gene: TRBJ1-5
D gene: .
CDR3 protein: CASSSPGEVGQPQHF
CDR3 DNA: TGTGCCAGCAGCTCCCCGGGGGAAGTAGGTCAGCCCCAGCATTTT

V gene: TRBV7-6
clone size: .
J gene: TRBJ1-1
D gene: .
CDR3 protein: CASSLGGANTEAFF
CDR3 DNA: TGTGCCAGCAGCTTAGGTGGGGCGAACACTGAAGCTTTCTTT

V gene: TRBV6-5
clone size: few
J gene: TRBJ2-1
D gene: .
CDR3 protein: CASSPPGNEQFF
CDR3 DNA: TGTGCCAGCAGTCCCCCGGGGAATGAGCAGTTCTTC

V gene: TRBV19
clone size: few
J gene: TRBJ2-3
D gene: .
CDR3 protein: CASSSPLRQRLTDTQYF
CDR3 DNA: TGTGCCAGTAGTAGCCCCCTTCGACAAAGGCTGACAGATACGCAGTATTTT

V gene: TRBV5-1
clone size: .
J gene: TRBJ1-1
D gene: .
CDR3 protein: CASSLAKNTEAFF
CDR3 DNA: TGCGCCAGCAGCTTGGCCAAGAACACTGAAGCTTTCTTT

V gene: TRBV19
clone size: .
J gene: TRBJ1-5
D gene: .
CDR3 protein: CASSITGRGRQPQHF
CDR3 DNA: TGTGCCAGTAGTATTACGGGCAGGGGAAGGCAGCCCCAGCATTTT

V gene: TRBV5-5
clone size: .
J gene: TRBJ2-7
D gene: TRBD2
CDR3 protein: CASSTLAGGSVEQYF
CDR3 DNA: TGTGCCAGCAGCACATTAGCGGGAGGCTCAGTCGAGCAGTACTTC